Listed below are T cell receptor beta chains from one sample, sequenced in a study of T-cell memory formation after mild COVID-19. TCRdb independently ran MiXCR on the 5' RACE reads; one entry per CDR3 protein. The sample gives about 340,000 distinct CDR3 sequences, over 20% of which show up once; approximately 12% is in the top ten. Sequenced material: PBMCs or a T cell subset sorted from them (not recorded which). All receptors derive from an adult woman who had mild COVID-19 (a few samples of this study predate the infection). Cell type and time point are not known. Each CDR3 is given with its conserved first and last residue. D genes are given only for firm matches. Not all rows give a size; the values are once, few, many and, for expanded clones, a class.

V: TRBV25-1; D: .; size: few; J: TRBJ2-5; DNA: TGTGCCACCAGGGAGGGGGCGACCCAGTACTTC; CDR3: CATREGATQYF
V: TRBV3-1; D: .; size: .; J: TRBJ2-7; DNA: TGTGCCAGCAGCCAAGTACGGAACGAGCAGTACTTC; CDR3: CASSQVRNEQYF
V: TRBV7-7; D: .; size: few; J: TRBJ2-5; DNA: TGTGCTAGCAGCCCTTGGGGGTGGGGTCCTGGACAAGAGACCCAGTACTTC; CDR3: CASSPWGWGPGQETQYF
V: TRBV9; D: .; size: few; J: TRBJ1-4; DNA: TGTGCCAGCAGCGTAGAGGGAAATGAAAAACTGTTTTTT; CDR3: CASSVEGNEKLFF
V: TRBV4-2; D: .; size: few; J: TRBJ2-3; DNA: TGTGCCAGCAGCCAAGATACTAGACCTAGCACAGATACGCAGTATTTT; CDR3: CASSQDTRPSTDTQYF
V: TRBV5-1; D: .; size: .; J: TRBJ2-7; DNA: TGCGCCAGCAGCTCCACCCTCAGCGGCTACGAGCAGTACTTC; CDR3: CASSSTLSGYEQYF
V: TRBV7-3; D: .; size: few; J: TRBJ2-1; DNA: TGTGCCAGCAGGGAAGAGGGCGGGACACCCTCCTACAATGAGCAGTTCTTC; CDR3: CASREEGGTPSYNEQFF
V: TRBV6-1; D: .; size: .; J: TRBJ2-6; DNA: TGTGCCAGCAGTGAACCTTGGCAGCCCTACTCTGGGGCCAACGTCCTGACTTTC; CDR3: CASSEPWQPYSGANVLTF
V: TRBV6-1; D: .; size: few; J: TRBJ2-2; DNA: TGTGCCAGCACGGTGGGTGCCGGGGAGCTGTTTTTT; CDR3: CASTVGAGELFF
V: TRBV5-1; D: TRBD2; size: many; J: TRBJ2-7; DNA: TGCGCCAGCAGCTTGACAGTCGGGACTAGCGGCTTCTACGAGCAGTACTTC; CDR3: CASSLTVGTSGFYEQYF
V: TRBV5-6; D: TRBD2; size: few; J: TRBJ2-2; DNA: TGTGCCAGCAGCTTGGGGCTAGCGGGAATCACCGGGGAGCTGTTTTTT; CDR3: CASSLGLAGITGELFF
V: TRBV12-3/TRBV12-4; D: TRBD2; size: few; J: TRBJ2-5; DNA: TGTGCCAGCAGCAAGCGGGGGGGCGGAGAGACCCAGTACTTC; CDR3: CASSKRGGGETQYF
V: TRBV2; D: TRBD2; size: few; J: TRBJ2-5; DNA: TGTGCCAGCAGTGGTCAAGCGGGAGAGGGCGAGACCCAGTACTTC; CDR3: CASSGQAGEGETQYF
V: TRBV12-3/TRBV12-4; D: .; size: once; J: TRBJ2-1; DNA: TGTGCCAGCACCCGCGCTAGTCGGTTTTATGAGCAGTTCTTC; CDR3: CASTRASRFYEQFF
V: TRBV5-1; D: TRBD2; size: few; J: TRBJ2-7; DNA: TGCGCCAGCAGCACGGGACTAGCGGGAGGGAAACCCTACGAGCAGTACTTC; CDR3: CASSTGLAGGKPYEQYF
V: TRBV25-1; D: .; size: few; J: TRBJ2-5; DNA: TGTGCCAGCAGTGAAACCTTCGGAGTAGCGTACCAAGAGACCCAGTACTTC; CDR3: CASSETFGVAYQETQYF
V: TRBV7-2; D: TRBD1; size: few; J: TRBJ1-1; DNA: TGTGCCAGCAGAGAACAGGGGGCAGGGACTGAAGCTTTCTTT; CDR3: CASREQGAGTEAFF
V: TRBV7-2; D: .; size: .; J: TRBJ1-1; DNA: TGTGCCAGCAGCCCCAGGTTTCTGGGCGATCCTGAAGCTTTCTTT; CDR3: CASSPRFLGDPEAFF
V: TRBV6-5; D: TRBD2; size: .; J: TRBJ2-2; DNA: TGTGCCAGCAGGAGAGTAGCGGGGGGGAGCACCGGGGAGCTGTTTTTT; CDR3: CASRRVAGGSTGELFF
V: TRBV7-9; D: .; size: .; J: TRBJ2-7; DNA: TGTGCCAGCAGCTTACACCTCTTCTACGAGCAGTACTTC; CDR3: CASSLHLFYEQYF
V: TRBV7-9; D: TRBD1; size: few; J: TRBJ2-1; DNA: TGTGCCAGCACCAAGGGACAGGGGGCGATAGATGAGCAGTTCTTC; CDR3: CASTKGQGAIDEQFF
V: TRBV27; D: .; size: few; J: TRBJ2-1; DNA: TGTGCCAGCCCACCTGGGCAGGGAACTTACAATGAGCAGTTCTTC; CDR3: CASPPGQGTYNEQFF
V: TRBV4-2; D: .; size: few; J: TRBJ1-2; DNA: TGTGCCAGCAGCCAGGGTTATAGCAAAAACTATGGCTACACCTTC; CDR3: CASSQGYSKNYGYTF
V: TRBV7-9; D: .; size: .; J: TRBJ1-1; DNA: TGTGCCAGCAGCCTCACCGGGACACCGAACACTGAAGCTTTCTTT; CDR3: CASSLTGTPNTEAFF
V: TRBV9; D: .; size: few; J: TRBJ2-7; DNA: TGTGCCAGCAGCGTATACGACGGAACCTACGAGCAGTACTTC; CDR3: CASSVYDGTYEQYF
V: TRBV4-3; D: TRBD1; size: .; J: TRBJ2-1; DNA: TGCGCCAGCAGCCAAGAAGGGGTGGGCACAGGGGGCAATGGGCAGTTCTTC; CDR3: CASSQEGVGTGGNGQFF
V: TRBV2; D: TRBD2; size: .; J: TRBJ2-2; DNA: TGTGCCAGCACCGAAATCGCTAGCGGATCGAACACCGGGGAGCTGTTTTTT; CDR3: CASTEIASGSNTGELFF
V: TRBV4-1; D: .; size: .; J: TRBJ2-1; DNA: TGCGCCAGCAGCCAAGAGAGCACACCTAGCTCCTACAATGAGCAGTTCTTC; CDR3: CASSQESTPSSYNEQFF
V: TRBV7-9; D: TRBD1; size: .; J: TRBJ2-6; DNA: TGTGCCAGCAGCTCAGGGACAGGGTCTGGGGCCAACGTCCTGACTTTC; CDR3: CASSSGTGSGANVLTF
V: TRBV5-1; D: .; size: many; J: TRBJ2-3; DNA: TGCGCCAGCAGCTTGGCCGGTCGGGGTAGCACAGATACGCAGTATTTT; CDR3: CASSLAGRGSTDTQYF
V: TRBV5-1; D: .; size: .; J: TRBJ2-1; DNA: TGCGCCAGCAGCTTGGGGCTAGCCACCAGTTACGATGAGCAGTTCTTC; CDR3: CASSLGLATSYDEQFF
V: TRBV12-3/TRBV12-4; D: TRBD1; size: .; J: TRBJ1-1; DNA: TGTGCCAGCAGCCCCCTGGGACAGGTGAACACTGAAGCTTTCTTT; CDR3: CASSPLGQVNTEAFF
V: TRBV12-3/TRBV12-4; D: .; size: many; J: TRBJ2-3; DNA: TGTGCCAGCAGTTTCCCCGTCCCGGAGGCAAATACGCAGTATTTT; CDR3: CASSFPVPEANTQYF
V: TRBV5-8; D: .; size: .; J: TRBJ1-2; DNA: TGTGCCAGCAGCTTGTCGTGGCAGGTAGATGGCTACACCTTC; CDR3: CASSLSWQVDGYTF
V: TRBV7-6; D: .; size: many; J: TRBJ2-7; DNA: TGTGCCAGCAGCTTAGCGGGACATACCTACGAGCAGTACTTC; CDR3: CASSLAGHTYEQYF
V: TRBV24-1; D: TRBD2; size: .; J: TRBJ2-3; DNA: TGTGCCACCAGTGATCCTAGCGGAACTAGCACAGATACGCAGTATTTT; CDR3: CATSDPSGTSTDTQYF
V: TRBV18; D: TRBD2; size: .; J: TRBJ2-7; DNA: TGTGCCAGCTCACCACAGTCAGGGACTACCTACGAGCAGTACTTC; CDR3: CASSPQSGTTYEQYF